This T cell receptor (beta chain) was identified in a study of shared clonotypes between healthy human individuals. Libraries were prepared by immunoSEQ multiplex PCR; TCRdb keeps only in-frame clonotypes and omits some of them. The table lists approximately 600,000 clones, 85% to 95% of them singletons. In germline, CDR1 is MNHEY, CDR2 SMNVEV (reference sequence). With V trimmed by 3 bases and J by 6 bases, 1 base remained unmatched. The CDR3 sequence is 13 residues long. CD8 cells regarded as naive lacked CD45RO, were positively chosen for CCR7, and omitted terminally differentiated effector memory CD45RA+ cells.

What was sequenced was naive CD8+ T cells sorted from blood. The source is a woman in her 30s in good health. The chain links TRBV27 to TRBJ1-2; TRBD1 matches 10 bases. CDR3 sequence (DNA): TGTGCCAGCAGTTTCGGGACAGGGGATGGCTACACCTTC. Translated: CASSFGTGDGYTF.